This passage covers 25 T cell receptor beta chains from one sample sequenced in a study of T cell repertoires in cytomegalovirus infection. Their antigen targets remain unknown. Each CDR3 protein is one row after TCRdb ran MiXCR on the reads. The sample has 750,000 to 950,000 distinct CDR3 sequences, 25% to 30% seen once. The sample consisted of cultured CD8+ T cells from PBMCs, taken from culture after CMV antigen stimulation. The receptors shown here come from a human donor in good health (CMV status not recorded). Some clones in this sample may be carry-over from other donors' samples.

The chain uses TRBV19 and TRBJ2-3, with a weak D call TRBD2 (6 bases). Germline V lookup: CDR1 LNHDA, CDR2 SQIVND (reference sequence). V was trimmed by 3 bases and J by 2 bases, leaving 12 bases between them. The CDR3 is 15 amino acids. CDR3 in DNA: TGTGCCAGTAGTATTGACGGGAGACCCACAGATACGCAGTATTTT. The encoded protein is CASSIDGRPTDTQYF.

The chain joins TRBV11-3 to TRBJ1-2, with D possibly being TRBD1 (5 bases). The CDR3 is 15 amino acids. V was trimmed by 4 bases and J by 0 bases, leaving 12 bases between them. The germline V gene encodes CDR1 SGHNT and CDR2 YENEEA. The CDR3 sequence: CASSSRQITNYGYTF. The CDR3 DNA reads TGTGCCAGCAGCTCCCGACAGATTACTAACTATGGCTACACCTTC.

This clonotype was seen many times. The chain recombines TRBV12-3 or TRBV12-4 with TRBJ2-2; D possibly corresponds to TRBD2 (6 bases). V dropped 2 bases and J dropped 0 bases, with 10 bases sitting between them. This CDR3 has 16 residues. The CDR3 sequence: CASSLYGGPNTGELFF. The CDR3 region has the DNA TGTGCCAGCAGTTTATACGGGGGTCCGAACACCGGGGAGCTGTTTTTT.

This clonotype was seen just once. The V call is TRBV19, the J call TRBJ1-2, with TRBD1 matching 7 bases. J gave up 8 bases and V 11 bases, and 8 bases lay outside the gene matches. Germline assignment: CDR1 LNHDA and CDR2 SQIVND (reference sequence). The CDR3 sequence is 11 residues long. DNA for the CDR3: TGTGCCTCCCACAGGGGAAACGGCTACACCTTC. Protein sequence: CASHRGNGYTF.

The chain couples TRBV28 to TRBJ2-3, with D possibly matching TRBD2 (5 bases). Germline CDR1 is MDHEN and CDR2 is SYDVKM. Trimming shortened V by 4 bases and J by 6 bases, and 11 bases separated the two germline ends. The CDR3 spans 13 residues. DNA for the CDR3: TGTGCCAGCAGTTCAAAGGAGGCGGATACGCAGTATTTT. Its translation is CASSSKEADTQYF.

This clonotype was counted only a few times. The chain is built from TRBV6-5 and TRBJ2-5; TRBD2 might be the D (6 bases). V shed 0 bases and J shed 0 bases, with 11 bases lying between them. This CDR3 has 16 amino acids. CDR1 and CDR2 (germline): MNHEY, SVGAGI. The CDR3 region has the DNA TGTGCCAGCAGTTACTCGGTCGGGGACTACCAAGAGACCCAGTACTTC. Its protein product is CASSYSVGDYQETQYF.

This clonotype showed up just a few times. The CDR3 region has the DNA TGCGCCAGCAGCCAAGAGACAGGGGTCACTGAAGCTTTCTTT. This codes for CASSQETGVTEAFF. The chain uses TRBV4-1 and TRBJ1-1; 8 positions match TRBD1. The V segment lost 0 bases and the J segment 4 bases; nucleotides outside the gene matches: 1. This CDR3 region has 14 residues. Germline CDR1 is MGHRA and CDR2 is YSYEKL.

There are a few counts of this clonotype. Germline is not matched at one junction end, which may reflect a read error. The chain uses TRBV5-1 and TRBJ1-2; possibly TRBD1 for D (5 bases). Germline CDR1 reads SGHRS; CDR2 reads YFSETQ. The CDR3 is 14 residues long. CDR3 loop: CASNLDTENYGYTF. As DNA, the CDR3 is TGCGCCAGCAACTTGGACACAGAAAACTATGGCTACACCTTC.

In its sample, this clonotype was seen a few times. The chain is built from TRBV2 and TRBJ2-6, with D possibly being TRBD1 (5 bases). The CDR3 spans 16 residues. CDR1 is SNHLY and CDR2 is FYNNEI in the germline V gene. The V gene lost 2 bases and the J gene lost 4 bases, with 12 bases spanning the gap. This CDR3 reads CASSERREAGANVLTF. CDR3 in DNA: TGTGCCAGCAGTGAACGCAGGGAAGCCGGGGCCAACGTCCTGACTTTC.

The rearrangement uses TRBV11-2 and TRBJ1-4; D remains unclear. Between the trimmed V and J ends, which lost 0 bases and 4 bases, there was a span of 9 bases. CDR1 SGHAT and CDR2 FQNNGV come from the germline V gene. This CDR3 spans 15 amino acids. The CDR3 sequence is CASSLEGTSNEKLFF. As DNA, the CDR3 is TGTGCCAGCAGCTTAGAGGGAACAAGTAATGAAAAACTGTTTTTT.

The chain combines TRBV7-9 with TRBJ1-5; TRBD1 is a possible D gene (5 bases). Trimming pared 9 bases from V and 8 bases from J, leaving 20 bases between. Germline CDR1 SEHNR, CDR2 FQNEAQ (reference sequence). The CDR3 is made up of 14 amino acids. CDR3 bases: TGTGCCAGTCGTGACAGAAATCCCGACGAGCCCCAGCATTTT. Amino acid sequence: CASRDRNPDEPQHF.

This clonotype was detected once. J is TRBJ2-5 and V is TRBV12-3 or TRBV12-4; tentatively, D is TRBD2 (5 bases). This CDR3 region has 14 residues. The V gene lost 2 bases and the J gene lost 5 bases, with 12 bases spanning the gap. In DNA form, the CDR3 reads TGTGCCAGCAGTTTAATGAGGGAGAGGGAGACCCAGTACTTC. Translated: CASSLMRERETQYF.

Of note for this clonotype: This may stem from a read error, because a much larger clone lies one nucleotide away. V usage is TRBV7-9 and J usage is TRBJ2-2; no firm D call. The CDR3 has 13 amino acids. V was pared by 8 bases and J by 6 bases, with 13 bases between. Looked up from germline, CDR1 is SEHNR and CDR2 is FQNEAQ (reference sequence). The CDR3 region is CASLSDASGELFF. Here the CDR3 DNA reads TGTGCCAGCCTGTCGGACGCTTCCGGGGAGCTGTTTTTT.

The chain links TRBV6-5 to TRBJ2-2; no clear D. Germline assignment: CDR1 MNHEY and CDR2 SVGAGI. CDR3 size: 13 residues. V gave up 6 bases and J gave up 6 bases, with 11 bases separating them. The CDR3 nucleotides are TGTGCCAGCAGCCCCGCCGCGGCCGGGGAGCTGTTTTTT. Amino acids: CASSPAAAGELFF.

The chain uses TRBV6-1 and TRBJ2-5; tentative D call: TRBD1 (5 bases). There are 14 residues in the CDR3. V lost 7 bases and J lost 2, with 14 bases in between. The V gene's germline CDR1 is MNHNS and CDR2 SASEGT. CDR3 sequence reads: CASNDGGAQETQYF. As DNA, the CDR3 is TGTGCCAGCAATGACGGTGGGGCTCAAGAGACCCAGTACTTC.

The rearrangement joins TRBV7-3 to TRBJ1-1, with D tentatively TRBD1 (6 bases). V shed 4 bases and J shed 3 bases, with 21 bases lying between them. The V gene's germline CDR1 is SGHTA and CDR2 FQGTGA. The CDR3 is made up of 17 amino acids. CDR3 region: CASSSGHSYSGDTEAFF. In nucleotides, the CDR3 is TGTGCCAGCAGCTCGGGACATTCATACTCGGGGGACACTGAAGCTTTCTTT.

This clonotype occurred a few times. The junction and the germline gene differ at one end; a read error may be behind it. The J gene is TRBJ1-4, the V gene TRBV11-2; 9 bases map to TRBD1. The CDR3 runs 15 residues. CDR1 and CDR2 from the germline V gene are SGHAT and FQNNGV. CDR3 residues: CASSPRQGVNQKLFF. CDR3 DNA: TGTGCCAGCAGCCCTAGACAGGGGGTTAATCAAAAACTGTTTTTT.

In this sample, this clonotype turned up a few times. This chain links TRBV5-4 with TRBJ1-2; D perhaps matches TRBD1 (5 bases). The CDR3 has 15 residues. Germline V gives CDR1 SGHNT, CDR2 YYREEE (reference sequence). V lost 0 bases and J 0 bases, leaving 9 bases between the germline ends. CDR3 residues: CASSLGGEANYGYTF. DNA for the CDR3: TGTGCCAGCAGCTTGGGGGGGGAAGCTAACTATGGCTACACCTTC.

The genes are TRBV6-5 and TRBJ2-5, with 7 bases that match TRBD2. Germline V gene lookup returns CDR1 MNHEY and CDR2 SVGAGI. CDR3 length equals 17 residues. J gave up 2 bases and V 0 bases, and 9 bases lay outside the gene matches. CDR3 DNA: TGTGCCAGCAGTTACTCCTTTTGGGGGGGAAAACAAGAGACCCAGTACTTC. It yields the protein CASSYSFWGGKQETQYF.

The chain employs TRBV9 and TRBJ2-3, with TRBD1 as a possible D gene (6 bases). The CDR3 spans 14 residues. Germline-derived CDR1 and CDR2 are SGDLS and YYNGEE. Trimming shortened V by 2 bases and J by 1 base, and 8 bases separated the two germline ends. CDR3 DNA sequence: TGTGCCAGCAGCGTCCGACAGGGCACAGATACGCAGTATTTT. As protein: CASSVRQGTDTQYF.

This clonotype was detected a few times. This sequence joins TRBV7-2 and TRBJ1-4; no firm D call. The CDR3 totals 17 residues. Germline V lookup: CDR1 SGHTA, CDR2 FQGNSA. Trimming took off 5 bases at V and 7 bases at J, with 23 bases between the two ends. CDR3 protein: CASSQELGMDYREKLFF. CDR3 in DNA: TGTGCCAGCAGCCAAGAGTTAGGGATGGACTATCGTGAAAAACTGTTTTTT.

The rearrangement uses TRBV6-2 or TRBV6-3 and TRBJ1-1; no definite D call. CDR3 length: 15 residues. Germline CDR1 and CDR2: MNHEY and SVGEGT. Trimming cost V 1 base and J 1 base, with 10 bases left between them. This CDR3 reads CASSYWSSQNTEAFF. The CDR3 nucleotides are TGTGCCAGCAGTTACTGGTCCAGTCAGAACACTGAAGCTTTCTTT.

In this sample, this clonotype turned up a few times. The rearrangement uses TRBV4-1 and TRBJ1-1; D perhaps matches TRBD1 (6 bases). Germline values: CDR1 MGHRA, CDR2 YSYEKL. This CDR3 contains 13 residues. Trimming took off 4 bases at V and 8 bases at J, with 14 bases between the two ends. CDR3 sequence reads: CASSRASGDEAFF. CDR3 in DNA: TGCGCCAGCAGCCGAGCGTCAGGGGACGAAGCTTTCTTT.

The V and J genes are TRBV24-1 and TRBJ2-3; 7 nucleotides agree with TRBD1. The CDR3 is 15 amino acids. Per germline, CDR1 KGHDR and CDR2 SFDVKD. With 3 bases clipped from V and 3 bases from J, the junction kept 5 bases outside the gene matches. This CDR3 reads CATSDPGQRTDTQYF. The CDR3, as DNA: TGTGCCACCAGTGATCCGGGACAGAGGACAGATACGCAGTATTTT.

The chain has TRBV5-1 and TRBJ2-4; D may be TRBD1 (5 bases). V lost 5 bases, J lost 4 bases, and 16 bases lay in between. The CDR3 spans 15 residues. Looked up from germline, CDR1 is SGHRS and CDR2 is YFSETQ. The CDR3 is CASRRLDTDKNIQYF. DNA of the CDR3: TGCGCCAGCAGGAGATTGGACACGGATAAAAACATTCAGTACTTC.